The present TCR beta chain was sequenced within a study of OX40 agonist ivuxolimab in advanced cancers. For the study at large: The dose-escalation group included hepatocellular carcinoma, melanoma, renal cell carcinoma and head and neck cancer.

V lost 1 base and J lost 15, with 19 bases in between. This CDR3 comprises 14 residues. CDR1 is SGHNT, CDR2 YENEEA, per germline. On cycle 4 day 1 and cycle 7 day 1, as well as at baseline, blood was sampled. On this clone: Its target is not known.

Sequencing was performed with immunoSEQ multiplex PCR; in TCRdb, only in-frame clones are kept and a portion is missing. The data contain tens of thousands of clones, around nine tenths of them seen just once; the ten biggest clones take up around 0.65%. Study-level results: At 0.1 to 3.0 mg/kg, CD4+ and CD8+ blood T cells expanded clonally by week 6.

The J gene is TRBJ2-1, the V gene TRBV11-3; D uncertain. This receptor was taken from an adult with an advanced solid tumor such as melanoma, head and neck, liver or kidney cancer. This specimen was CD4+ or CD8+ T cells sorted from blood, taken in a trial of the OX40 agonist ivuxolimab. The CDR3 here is CASSLGGASFTPFF. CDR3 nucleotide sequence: TGTGCCAGCAGCTTAGGAGGAGCCTCGTTTACCCCGTTCTTC.